Below, 16 T cell receptor beta chains from the same sample are listed, as sequenced in a study of T cell changes during pregnancy in multiple sclerosis. Data came from immunoSEQ multiplex PCR; TCRdb stores just in-frame clones and leaves some out. The sample has more than 85,000 clones, over 85% seen once. This specimen was peripheral blood, taken in the third trimester of pregnancy. Receptors were obtained from a female donor in good health, enrolled as a control in a pregnancy study.

A single count supports this clone. V is TRBV28 and J is TRBJ2-1, with 7 positions matching TRBD2. V dropped 6 bases and J dropped 0; count of bases not matched to a gene: 8. Germline lookup yields CDR1 MDHEN and CDR2 SYDVKM. The CDR3 is made up of 16 amino acids. CDR3 bases: TGTGCCAGCAGGAATAGCGGGTTCAGCTCCTACAATGAGCAGTTCTTC. Its translation is CASRNSGFSSYNEQFF.

The chain joins TRBV5-6 to TRBJ2-7; no firm D call. Germline V CDR1 and CDR2: SGHDT, YYEEEE. The CDR3 length is 13 residues. The V end lost 5 bases, the J end lost 4 bases, and 13 bases lay between the germline ends. The CDR3 DNA reads as TGTGCCAGCAGTCCACGGTACAGTTACGAGCAGTACTTC. Protein product: CASSPRYSYEQYF.

The chain combines TRBV29-1 with TRBJ1-3; D unresolved. The V end was cut by 3 bases, the J end by 0 bases, with 21 bases between. The germline V gene encodes CDR1 SQVTM and CDR2 ANQGSEA. This CDR3 comprises 18 residues. Here the CDR3 reads CSVETLAVRKNSGNTIYF. CDR3 nucleotides: TGCAGCGTTGAGACACTGGCCGTCCGGAAAAACTCTGGAAACACCATATATTTT.

The chain carries TRBV29-1 and TRBJ2-5, with D possibly being TRBD1 (5 bases). Deletions cut 6 bases from V and 0 bases from J, with 14 bases between. CDR1 is SQVTM, CDR2 ANQGSEA, per germline. The CDR3 is 14 amino acids. As DNA, the CDR3 is TGCAGCGTAGATATGACAGATAACCAAGAGACCCAGTACTTC. Protein product: CSVDMTDNQETQYF.

The chain joins TRBV6-1 to TRBJ2-7, with 9 bases that match TRBD1. Germline CDR1 reads MNHNS; CDR2 reads SASEGT. This CDR3 is 17 amino acids long. Trimming cost V 1 base and J 4 bases; bases outside gene matches: 11. The CDR3 coding sequence is TGTGCCAGCAGTGAAGATACAGGGGGCATTTTTGGGTACGAGCAGTACTTC. It encodes CASSEDTGGIFGYEQYF.

The chain has TRBV13 and TRBJ1-1; D ambiguous. The germline V gene encodes CDR1 PRHDT and CDR2 FYEKMQ (reference sequence). V was cut by 8 bases and J by 7 bases, with 14 bases left in between. The CDR3 length is 12 residues. The CDR3 protein is CASGLRDLEAFF. CDR3 nucleotide sequence: TGTGCCAGCGGGCTTAGAGATCTTGAAGCTTTCTTT.

This chain uses TRBV4-2 with TRBJ2-2; 12 bases map to TRBD2. The germline V gene encodes CDR1 LGHNA and CDR2 YNFKEQ. The CDR3 covers 19 residues. With V trimmed by 0 bases and J by 5 bases, 10 bases remained unmatched. For the CDR3, the DNA is TGTGCCAGCAGCCAAGAACCGACTAGCGGGAGTTCAAAGACCGGGGAGCTGTTTTTT. Protein product: CASSQEPTSGSSKTGELFF.

The chain joins TRBV19 to TRBJ2-1; weak D call: TRBD2 (5 bases). Germline values: CDR1 LNHDA, CDR2 SQIVND (reference sequence). V lost 8 bases, J lost 8 bases, and 19 bases lay in between. The CDR3 contains 14 residues. CDR3 DNA: TGTGCCAGTGTCGCTAGCCCTAAATCGGATGAGCAGTTCTTC. Its translation is CASVASPKSDEQFF.

The rearrangement uses TRBV7-2 and TRBJ1-2; the D gene is possibly TRBD1 (6 bases). Between the trimmed V and J ends, which lost 5 bases and 8 bases, there was a span of 12 bases. This CDR3 has 12 amino acids. The germline V gene has CDR1 SGHTA and CDR2 FQGNSA. The CDR3 is CASSIQGVGYTF. The CDR3 DNA reads TGTGCCAGCAGCATACAGGGAGTAGGCTACACCTTC.

V is TRBV19 and J is TRBJ2-3, with D possibly being TRBD1 (5 bases). Between the trimmed V and J ends, which lost 2 bases and 2 bases, there was a span of 11 bases. The CDR3 runs to 15 residues. Germline V gene data show CDR1 as LNHDA and CDR2 as SQIVND (reference sequence). The CDR3 sequence: CASSISQGYTDTQYF. The CDR3 bases are TGTGCCAGTAGTATAAGTCAGGGTTACACAGATACGCAGTATTTT.

This chain links TRBV28 with TRBJ2-1, with D possibly TRBD1 on 5 matching bases. Trimming pared 4 bases from V and 0 bases from J, leaving 25 bases between. This CDR3 comprises 20 residues. Looked up from germline, CDR1 is MDHEN and CDR2 is SYDVKM. CDR3 coding DNA: TGTGCCAGCAGTTCCTTTCTAGTGTTTGGGGCGGAGAGCTCCTACAATGAGCAGTTCTTC. Its translation is CASSSFLVFGAESSYNEQFF.

V and J are TRBV5-1 and TRBJ2-1; a weak D match, TRBD2 (6 bases). From germline, CDR1 is SGHRS and CDR2 YFSETQ. This CDR3 has 15 residues. Between the trimmed V and J ends, which lost 5 bases and 0 bases, there was a span of 12 bases. In DNA, the CDR3 is TGCGCCAGCAGTTGGGGGGAGAGCTCCTACAATGAGCAGTTCTTC. Protein: CASSWGESSYNEQFF.

The chain recombines TRBV28 with TRBJ2-5, with D possibly matching TRBD2 (5 bases). The CDR3 has 15 residues. The germline V gene encodes CDR1 MDHEN and CDR2 SYDVKM. With 3 bases removed from V and 1 base from J, the gap between germline ends came to 12 bases. This CDR3 is CASSLRALPQETQYF. The CDR3 nucleotides are TGTGCCAGCAGTTTGCGGGCCTTACCCCAAGAGACCCAGTACTTC.

The rearrangement links TRBV14 to TRBJ1-1, with unresolved D. The length of the CDR3 is 13 residues. Trimming pared 4 bases from V and 5 bases from J, leaving 11 bases between. Germline lookup yields CDR1 SGHDN and CDR2 FVKESK. CDR3: CASSPGGITEAFF. The CDR3 bases are TGTGCCAGCAGCCCCGGAGGGATTACTGAAGCTTTCTTT.

This chain uses TRBV7-6 with TRBJ2-1; 11 bases align to TRBD1. V lost 8 bases, J lost 4 bases, and 10 bases stayed unmatched. Looked up from germline, CDR1 is SGHVS and CDR2 is FNYEAQ. The CDR3 is 16 residues long. CDR3 DNA: TGTGCCAGCTCTTCCCCCGGGGACAGGGGGTACAATGAGCAGTTCTTC. It encodes CASSSPGDRGYNEQFF.

V usage is TRBV28 and J usage is TRBJ1-3; 8 nucleotides align to TRBD1. The V and J ends lost 5 bases and 0 bases, in that order; junction bases with no gene match: 6. From germline, CDR1 is MDHEN and CDR2 SYDVKM. The CDR3 runs 16 residues. This chain's CDR3 is CASSLGQGSSGNTIYF. The CDR3 DNA follows: TGTGCCAGCAGTCTCGGACAGGGATCCTCTGGAAACACCATATATTTT.